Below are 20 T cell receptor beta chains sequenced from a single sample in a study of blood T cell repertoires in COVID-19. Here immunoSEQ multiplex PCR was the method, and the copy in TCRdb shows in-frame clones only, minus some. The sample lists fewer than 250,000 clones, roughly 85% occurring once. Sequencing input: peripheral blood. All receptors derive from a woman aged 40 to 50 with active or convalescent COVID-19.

CDR3 amino acids: CAITSGLAGGVNEQFF. In DNA, the CDR3 is TGTGCCATCACCTCGGGACTAGCGGGAGGCGTGAATGAGCAGTTCTTC. V is TRBV10-3 and J is TRBJ2-1, with 15 bases that match TRBD2. The CDR3 contains 16 residues. Germline V gives CDR1 ENHRY, CDR2 SYGVKD. With 7 bases clipped from V and 7 bases from J, the junction kept 8 bases outside the gene matches.

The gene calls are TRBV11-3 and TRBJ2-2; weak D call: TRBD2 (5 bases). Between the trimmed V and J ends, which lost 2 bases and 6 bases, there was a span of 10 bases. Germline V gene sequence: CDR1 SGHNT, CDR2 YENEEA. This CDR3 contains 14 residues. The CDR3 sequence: CASSLPGSAGELFF. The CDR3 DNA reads TGTGCCAGCAGCTTACCGGGAAGCGCCGGGGAGCTGTTTTTT. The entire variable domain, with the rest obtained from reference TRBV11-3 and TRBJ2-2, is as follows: EAGVVQSPRYKIIEKKQPVAFWCNPISGHNTLYWYLQNLGQGPELLIRYENEEAVDDSQLPKDRFSAERLKGVDSTLKIQPAELGDSAVYLCASSLPGSAGELFFGEGSRLTVL.

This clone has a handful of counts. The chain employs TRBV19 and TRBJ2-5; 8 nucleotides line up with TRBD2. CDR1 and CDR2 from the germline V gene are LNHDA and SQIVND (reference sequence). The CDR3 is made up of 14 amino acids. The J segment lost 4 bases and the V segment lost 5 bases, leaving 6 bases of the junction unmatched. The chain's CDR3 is CASSAGLAPETQYF. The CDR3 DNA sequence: TGTGCCAGTAGTGCAGGACTAGCCCCAGAGACCCAGTACTTC.

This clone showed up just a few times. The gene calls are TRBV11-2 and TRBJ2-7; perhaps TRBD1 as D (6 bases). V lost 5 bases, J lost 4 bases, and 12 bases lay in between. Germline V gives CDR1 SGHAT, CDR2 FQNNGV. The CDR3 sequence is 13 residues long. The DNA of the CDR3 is TGTGCCAGCAGCCCTGGGACAACTTACGAGCAGTACTTC. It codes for CASSPGTTYEQYF.

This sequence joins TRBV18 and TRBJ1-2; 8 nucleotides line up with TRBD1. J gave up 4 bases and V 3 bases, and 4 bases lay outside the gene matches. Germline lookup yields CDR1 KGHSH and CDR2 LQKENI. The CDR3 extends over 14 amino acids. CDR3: CASSPSGQGYGYTF. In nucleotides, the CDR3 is TGTGCCAGCTCACCGTCAGGACAGGGCTATGGCTACACCTTC.

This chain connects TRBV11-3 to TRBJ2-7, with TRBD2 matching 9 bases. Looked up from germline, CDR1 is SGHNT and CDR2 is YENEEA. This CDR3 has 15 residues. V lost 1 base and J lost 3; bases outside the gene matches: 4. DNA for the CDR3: TGTGCCAGCAGCTTAGGTGCTAGCGGGGTCTACGAGCAGTACTTC. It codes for CASSLGASGVYEQYF. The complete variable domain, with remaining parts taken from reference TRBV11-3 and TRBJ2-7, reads EAGVVQSPRYKIIEKKQPVAFWCNPISGHNTLYWYLQNLGQGPELLIRYENEEAVDDSQLPKDRFSAERLKGVDSTLKIQPAELGDSAVYLCASSLGASGVYEQYFGPGTRLTVT.

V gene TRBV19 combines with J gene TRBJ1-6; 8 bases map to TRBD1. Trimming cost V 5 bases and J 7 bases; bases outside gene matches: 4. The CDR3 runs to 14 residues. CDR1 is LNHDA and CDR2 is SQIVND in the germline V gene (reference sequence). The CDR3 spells CASSGQGENSPLHF. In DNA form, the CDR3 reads TGTGCCAGTAGTGGACAGGGAGAGAATTCACCCCTCCACTTT.

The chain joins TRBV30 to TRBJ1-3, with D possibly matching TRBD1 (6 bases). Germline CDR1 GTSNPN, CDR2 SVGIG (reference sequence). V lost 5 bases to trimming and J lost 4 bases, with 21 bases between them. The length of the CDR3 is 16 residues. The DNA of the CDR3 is TGTGCCTGGCAAAAGTGGGCAGGGGCGAGGGGAAACACCATATATTTT. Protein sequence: CAWQKWAGARGNTIYF.

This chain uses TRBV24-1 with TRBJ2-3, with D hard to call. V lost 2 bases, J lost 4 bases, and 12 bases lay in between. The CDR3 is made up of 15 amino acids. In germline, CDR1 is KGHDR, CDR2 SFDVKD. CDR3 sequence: CATSDYVATSDTQYF. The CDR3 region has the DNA TGTGCCACCAGTGATTATGTGGCAACATCAGATACGCAGTATTTT.

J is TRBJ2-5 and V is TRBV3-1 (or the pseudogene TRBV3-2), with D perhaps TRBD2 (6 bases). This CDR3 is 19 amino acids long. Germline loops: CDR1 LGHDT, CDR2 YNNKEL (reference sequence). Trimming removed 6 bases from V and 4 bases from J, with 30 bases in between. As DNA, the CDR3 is TGTGCCAGCAGGCTCAGGGCAGCGAGAGGCGGGATCGGGGGAGAGACCCAGTACTTC. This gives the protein CASRLRAARGGIGGETQYF.

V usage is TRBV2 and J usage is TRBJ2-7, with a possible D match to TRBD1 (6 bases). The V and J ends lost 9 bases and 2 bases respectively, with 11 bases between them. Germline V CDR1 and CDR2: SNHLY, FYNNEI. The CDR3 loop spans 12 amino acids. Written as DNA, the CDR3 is TGTGCCAGAGAGACAGGCGCCTACGAGCAGTACTTC. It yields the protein CARETGAYEQYF.

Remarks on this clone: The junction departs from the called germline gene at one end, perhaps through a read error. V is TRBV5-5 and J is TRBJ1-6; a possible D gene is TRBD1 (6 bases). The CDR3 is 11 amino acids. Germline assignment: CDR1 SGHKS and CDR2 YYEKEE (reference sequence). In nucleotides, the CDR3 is TGTGCCAGCAGCTTGGCCGGGACACCCAAGTTT. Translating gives CASSLAGTPKF.

The CDR3 bases are TGTGCCAGCAGCTTAGTTAACCGGGGACTAACTGATACGCAGTATTTT. Encoded protein: CASSLVNRGLTDTQYF. The chain combines TRBV7-8 with TRBJ2-3; 7 nucleotides align to TRBD2. The CDR3 length is 16 residues. Looked up from germline, CDR1 is SGHVS and CDR2 is FQNEAQ. The V segment lost 1 base and the J segment 6 bases; nucleotides outside the gene matches: 10.

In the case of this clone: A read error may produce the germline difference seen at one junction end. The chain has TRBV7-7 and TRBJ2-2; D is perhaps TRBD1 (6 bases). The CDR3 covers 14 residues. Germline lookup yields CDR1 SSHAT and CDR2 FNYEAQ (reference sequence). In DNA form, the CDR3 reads TGTGCTAGCAGCAAAACAACAGGGATCGGGGAGCTGTTTTTT. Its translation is CASSKTTGIGELFF.

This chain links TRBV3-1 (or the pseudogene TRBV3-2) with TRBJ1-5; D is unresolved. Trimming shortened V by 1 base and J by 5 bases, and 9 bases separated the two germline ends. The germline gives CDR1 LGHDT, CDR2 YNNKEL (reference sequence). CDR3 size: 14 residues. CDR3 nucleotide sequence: TGTGCCAGCAGCCAAGTGGGGAGGGATCAGCCCCAGCATTTT. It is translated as CASSQVGRDQPQHF.

As DNA, the CDR3 is TGCGCCAGCAGTGGGGGGGCCGGGGAGCTGTTTTTT. As protein: CASSGGAGELFF. This rearrangement joins TRBV10-1 to TRBJ2-2, with D tentatively TRBD2 (6 bases). Trimming stripped 4 bases from V and 6 bases from J, with 6 bases between. The CDR3 covers 12 residues. Looked up from germline, CDR1 is WNHNN and CDR2 is SYGVQD (reference sequence).

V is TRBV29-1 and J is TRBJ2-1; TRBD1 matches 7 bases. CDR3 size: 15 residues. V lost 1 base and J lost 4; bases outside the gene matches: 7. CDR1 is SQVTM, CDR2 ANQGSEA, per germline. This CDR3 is CSVEARRQGYNEQFF. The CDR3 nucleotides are TGCAGCGTTGAAGCCCGTCGACAGGGTTACAATGAGCAGTTCTTC.

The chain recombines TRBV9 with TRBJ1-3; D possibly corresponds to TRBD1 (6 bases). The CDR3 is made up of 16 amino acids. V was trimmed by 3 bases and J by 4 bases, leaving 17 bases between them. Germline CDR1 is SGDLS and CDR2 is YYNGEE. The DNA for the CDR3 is TGTGCCAGCAGCGGGGCCGTAACAGGGCCCGGAAACACCATATATTTT. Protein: CASSGAVTGPGNTIYF.

In DNA form, the CDR3 reads TGTGCCAGCAGCCAAGGAGGGCTTTACAATGAGCAGTTCTTC. Translated, it gives CASSQGGLYNEQFF. The V call is TRBV3-1 (or the pseudogene TRBV3-2), the J call TRBJ2-1; possible D gene TRBD2, 5 bases. The CDR3 loop spans 14 amino acids. The germline V and J ends were trimmed by 1 base and 4 bases, with 8 bases remaining between them. Germline V gene sequence: CDR1 LGHDT, CDR2 YNNKEL (reference sequence).

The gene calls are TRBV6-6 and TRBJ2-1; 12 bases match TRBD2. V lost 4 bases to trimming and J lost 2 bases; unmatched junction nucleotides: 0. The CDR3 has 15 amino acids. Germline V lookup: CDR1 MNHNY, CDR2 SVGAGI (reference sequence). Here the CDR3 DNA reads TGTGCCAGCAGTTCTAGCGGGAGGGCCTACAATGAGCAGTTCTTC. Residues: CASSSSGRAYNEQFF.